What follows are 26 T cell receptor beta chains derived from one specimen sequenced in a study of control samples from healthy donors and cancer patients (dated by TCRdb to the early 2020s). Library preparation employed the immunoSEQ multiplex PCR assay. The immuneACCESS repertoire file appears here via TCRdb, limited to in-frame rearrangements. These files lack a portion of the clones; in checked studies, under half of the deficit traces to unresolved V genes, and the cause of the others is not known. This sample lists approximately 60,000 clones; approximately 85% were detected once. Roughly 5% of the sample belongs to the ten largest clones. Sequencing was carried out using blood. All receptors come from a man aged 35 to 55 in good health.

The chain carries TRBV4-1 and TRBJ2-1, with TRBD1 identical over 9 bases. The CDR3 is made up of 13 amino acids. The junction had 5 bases not matched to a gene; V was cut back by 0 bases and J by 14 bases. CDR1 and CDR2 (germline): MGHRA, YSYEKL. The CDR3: CASSQEFRDREFF. The CDR3 coding sequence is TGCGCCAGCAGCCAAGAATTCCGGGACAGGGAGTTCTTC.

The V and J genes are TRBV2 and TRBJ2-7; no clear D. V was clipped by 3 bases and J by 0 bases, with 12 bases between them. This CDR3 is built from 15 residues. In germline, CDR1 is SNHLY, CDR2 FYNNEI. This CDR3 reads CASSDGILTSYEQYF. CDR3 bases: TGTGCCAGCAGTGATGGGATACTGACCTCCTACGAGCAGTACTTC.

The CDR3 region has the DNA TGTGCCTGGAGTGTGACGGGCCTGAACACTGAAGCTTTCTTT. Translated, it gives CAWSVTGLNTEAFF. This chain joins TRBV30 and TRBJ1-1; D is undetermined. This CDR3 is built from 14 residues. In germline, CDR1 is GTSNPN, CDR2 SVGIG (reference sequence). Between the trimmed V and J ends, which lost 0 bases and 0 bases, there was a span of 8 bases.

This clone was recorded a few times. The V call is TRBV6-2 or TRBV6-3, the J call TRBJ1-5; TRBD1 might be the D (5 bases). Trimming stripped 6 bases from V and 0 bases from J, with 15 bases between. CDR1 is MNHEY and CDR2 is SVGEGT in the germline V gene. This CDR3 is built from 16 residues. The CDR3 loop reads CASSPVWGDSNQPQHF. The CDR3 nucleotides are TGTGCCAGCAGCCCCGTCTGGGGCGATAGCAATCAGCCCCAGCATTTT.

CDR3 sequence reads: CASSLGEGSTEAFF. In DNA form, the CDR3 reads TGTGCCAGCAGCTTGGGGGAGGGGTCCACTGAAGCTTTCTTT. The chain is built from TRBV5-4 and TRBJ1-1, with TRBD1 as a possible D gene (5 bases). V was cut by 0 bases and J by 4 bases, with 10 bases left in between. The germline V gene encodes CDR1 SGHNT and CDR2 YYREEE (reference sequence). This CDR3 has 14 residues.

The V and J genes are TRBV11-3 and TRBJ1-1, with D perhaps TRBD1 (5 bases). Germline CDR1 reads SGHNT; CDR2 reads YENEEA. With 1 base removed from V and 7 bases from J, the gap between germline ends came to 13 bases. The CDR3 runs 14 residues. CDR3 sequence reads: CASSLGGSRSEAFF. CDR3 DNA sequence: TGTGCCAGCAGCTTAGGGGGGAGTCGGAGTGAAGCTTTCTTT.

The chain uses TRBV15 and TRBJ1-5, with D perhaps TRBD1 (6 bases). The CDR3 length is 15 residues. The V end lost 1 base, the J end lost 7 bases, and 14 bases lay between the germline ends. The germline V gene has CDR1 LNHNV and CDR2 YYDKDF (reference sequence). In DNA form, the CDR3 reads TGTGCCACCAGCAGAGGGGGGGCAGACCCGCAGCCCCAGCATTTT. This codes for CATSRGGADPQPQHF. Based on the CDR3 plus reference TRBV15 and TRBJ1-5, the full variable domain is DAMVIQNPRYQVTQFGKPVTLSCSQTLNHNVMYWYQQKSSQAPKLLFHYYDKDFNNEADTPDNFQSRRPNTSFCFLDIRSPGLGDTAMYLCATSRGGADPQPQHFGDGTRLSIL.

The chain has TRBV5-1 and TRBJ2-3; the D gene is possibly TRBD2 (6 bases). CDR3 size: 15 residues. Per germline, CDR1 SGHRS and CDR2 YFSETQ. The V gene lost 5 bases and the J gene lost 4 bases, with 17 bases spanning the gap. CDR3 DNA sequence: TGCGCCAGCAGAGGTGTGATCGGGGGTTCAGATACGCAGTATTTT. Residues: CASRGVIGGSDTQYF.

The J gene is TRBJ1-2, the V gene TRBV27; tentative D call: TRBD1 (6 bases). V gave up 1 base and J gave up 6 bases, with 9 bases separating them. CDR3 length: 13 residues. CDR1 is MNHEY, CDR2 SMNVEV, per germline (reference sequence). CDR3: CASSLLGGHGYTF. DNA of the CDR3: TGTGCCAGCAGTTTATTAGGGGGACATGGCTACACCTTC.

The DNA of the CDR3 is TGTGCCAGCAGCTACCGGACTAGCGCGTACAATGAGCAGTTCTTC. Translation: CASSYRTSAYNEQFF. The V call is TRBV6-5, the J call TRBJ2-1, with 9 bases fitting TRBD2. The length of the CDR3 is 15 residues. Germline CDR1 is MNHEY and CDR2 is SVGAGI. V shed 6 bases and J 4 bases; nucleotides not matched to a gene: 7.

This chain joins TRBV7-3 and TRBJ2-7, with D unresolved. Germline V CDR1 and CDR2: SGHTA, FQGTGA. Trimming stripped 5 bases from V and 2 bases from J, with 16 bases between. The CDR3 runs to 15 residues. Here the CDR3 reads CASSVGSSAPYEQYF. The CDR3 DNA reads TGTGCCAGCAGCGTAGGTTCTTCGGCCCCCTACGAGCAGTACTTC. Filled out from reference TRBV7-3 and TRBJ2-7, the complete variable domain reads GAGVSQTPSNKVTEKGKYVELRCDPISGHTALYWYRQSLGQGPEFLIYFQGTGAADDSGLPNDRFFAVRPEGSVSTLKIQRTERGDSAVYLCASSVGSSAPYEQYFGPGTRLTVT.

This sequence joins TRBV5-6 and TRBJ2-5, with D possibly matching TRBD2 (5 bases). The V and J ends lost 3 bases and 5 bases respectively, with 8 bases between them. Germline CDR1 SGHDT, CDR2 YYEEEE. The CDR3 consists of 12 residues. In DNA form, the CDR3 reads TGTGCCAGCAGCTCAGGAGGCGAGACCCAGTACTTC. As protein: CASSSGGETQYF. The entire variable domain, with the rest obtained from reference TRBV5-6 and TRBJ2-5, is as follows: DAGVTQSPTHLIKTRGQQVTLRCSPKSGHDTVSWYQQALGQGPQFIFQYYEEEERQRGNFPDRFSGHQFPNYSSELNVNALLLGDSALYLCASSSGGETQYFGPGTRLLVL.

The V and J genes are TRBV28 and TRBJ2-7; 8 nucleotides line up with TRBD1. Germline CDR1 reads MDHEN; CDR2 reads SYDVKM. This CDR3 has 16 amino acids. V gave up 7 bases and J gave up 2 bases; unmatched junction bases: 13. CDR3 in amino acids: CASTPPRAGGPYEQYF. Here the CDR3 DNA reads TGTGCCAGCACCCCCCCACGGGCAGGGGGCCCCTACGAGCAGTACTTC.

V is TRBV6-5 and J is TRBJ1-5, with a weak D call TRBD1 (5 bases). This CDR3 comprises 15 residues. The V and J ends lost 5 bases and 3 bases respectively, with 14 bases between them. The germline gives CDR1 MNHEY, CDR2 SVGAGI. CDR3 sequence reads: CASSLDRNNNQPQHF. The CDR3 bases are TGTGCCAGCAGTCTAGACAGAAATAACAATCAGCCCCAGCATTTT.

In its sample, this clone was seen once. The gene calls are TRBV5-1 and TRBJ1-6, with D unresolved. The CDR3 consists of 16 residues. The germline gives CDR1 SGHRS, CDR2 YFSETQ. Between the trimmed V and J ends, which lost 0 bases and 9 bases, there was a span of 16 bases. CDR3: CASSLETGESASPLHF. CDR3 DNA: TGCGCCAGCAGCTTGGAAACGGGTGAAAGTGCTTCACCCCTCCACTTT.

This chain uses TRBV21-1 with TRBJ1-5; the D call TRBD1 from the table was never checked on the DNA. TRBV21-1 is deemed a pseudogene. CDR3 length equals 19 residues. CDR3 sequence (DNA): TGTGCCAGCAGCAAAGGGGGTTTTTTCAGGGATTGTGGCAATCAGCCCCAGCATTTT. Its protein product is CASSKGGFFRDCGNQPQHF.

The genes are TRBV3-1 (or the pseudogene TRBV3-2) and TRBJ2-3, with 7 nucleotides matching TRBD1. CDR1 and CDR2 from the germline V gene are LGHDT and YNNKEL (reference sequence). This CDR3 contains 15 residues. V dropped 3 bases and J dropped 3; count of bases not matched to a gene: 6. The CDR3 DNA reads as TGTGCCAGCAGCCAGAATAGCAGGGGGACAGATACGCAGTATTTT. Translating gives CASSQNSRGTDTQYF.

This clone was seen a single time. Written as DNA, the CDR3 is TGTGCCTGGAGTGGGACCGGCAACACCGGGGAGCTGTTTTTT. Amino acids: CAWSGTGNTGELFF. The J gene is TRBJ2-2, the V gene TRBV30; D is uncertain. CDR3 length equals 14 residues. Germline V CDR1 and CDR2: GTSNPN, SVGIG (reference sequence). V lost 1 base and J 2 bases, leaving 8 bases between the germline ends.

The chain couples TRBV5-1 to TRBJ2-3; D might be TRBD1 (5 bases). V lost 1 base and J 0 bases, leaving 6 bases between the germline ends. Germline V gene lookup returns CDR1 SGHRS and CDR2 YFSETQ. The CDR3 runs to 14 residues. CDR3 residues: CASSLQGSTDTQYF. CDR3 DNA sequence: TGCGCCAGCAGCTTGCAGGGAAGCACAGATACGCAGTATTTT. Supplemented by reference TRBV5-1 and TRBJ2-3, the full variable domain reads KAGVTQTPRYLIKTRGQQVTLSCSPISGHRSVSWYQQTPGQGLQFLFEYFSETQRNKGNFPGRFSGRQFSNSRSEMNVSTLELGDSALYLCASSLQGSTDTQYFGPGTRLTVL.

Comments on this clone: Other DNA sequences of this sample code for an identical CDR3. The chain carries TRBV9 and TRBJ2-3; D call uncertain. This CDR3 is built from 11 residues. The germline V gene encodes CDR1 SGDLS and CDR2 YYNGEE. Trimming stripped 0 bases from V and 5 bases from J, with 1 base between. CDR3 DNA sequence: TGTGCCAGCAGCGTAGGAGATACGCAGTATTTT. This encodes CASSVGDTQYF.

The chain uses TRBV5-5 and TRBJ2-3; no definite D call. Between the trimmed V and J ends, which lost 1 base and 2 bases, there was a span of 8 bases. Germline assignment: CDR1 SGHKS and CDR2 YYEKEE (reference sequence). The CDR3 runs 14 residues. The CDR3 here is CASSLLVNTDTQYF. CDR3 DNA: TGTGCCAGCAGCTTGTTGGTGAACACAGATACGCAGTATTTT.

J is TRBJ1-5 and V is TRBV4-3; D call uncertain. The length of the CDR3 is 13 residues. CDR1 and CDR2 from the germline V gene are LGHNA and YSLEER. V was cut by 4 bases and J by 8 bases, with 12 bases left in between. CDR3 sequence (DNA): TGCGCCAGCAGCCTTCGGGTGTGGGAGCCCCAGCATTTT. Translation gives CASSLRVWEPQHF.

The chain combines TRBV6-5 with TRBJ2-3; weak D call: TRBD2 (6 bases). The CDR3 has 14 residues. Trimming stripped 6 bases from V and 6 bases from J, with 16 bases between. Germline V gene data show CDR1 as MNHEY and CDR2 as SVGAGI. CDR3 loop: CASRVAAIRDTQYF. DNA for the CDR3: TGTGCCAGCAGGGTAGCGGCCATTCGTGATACGCAGTATTTT.

The genes are TRBV5-6 and TRBJ1-5; D not certain. Trimming left V 3 bases short and J 1 base short, with 11 bases between. Germline V CDR1 and CDR2: SGHDT, YYEEEE. The CDR3 consists of 15 residues. CDR3 nucleotide sequence: TGTGCCAGCAGCTCTAGCCGGAGGAGCAATCAGCCCCAGCATTTT. This gives the protein CASSSSRRSNQPQHF.

The V call is TRBV3-1 (or the pseudogene TRBV3-2), the J call TRBJ1-2; tentative D call: TRBD1 (6 bases). Germline V gives CDR1 LGHDT, CDR2 YNNKEL (reference sequence). The CDR3 runs to 13 residues. V was trimmed by 2 bases and J by 8 bases, leaving 12 bases between them. DNA of the CDR3: TGTGCCAGCAGCCAAACAGGGTTTTCGGGCTACACCTTC. Encoded protein: CASSQTGFSGYTF.

The CDR3 here is CASRRRIRVPSYEQYF. The CDR3 nucleotides are TGTGCCAGCAGACGCCGGATCAGGGTTCCCTCCTACGAGCAGTACTTC. The chain joins TRBV28 to TRBJ2-7, with D tentatively TRBD1 (5 bases). Trimming left V 6 bases short and J 0 bases short, with 18 bases between. The CDR3 is made up of 16 amino acids. CDR1 and CDR2 from the germline V gene are MDHEN and SYDVKM.